The sequence of this T cell receptor beta chain was determined in a study of T-cell memory formation after mild COVID-19. Study-level results: Contracting clones from day 15 to 85 had balanced CD4/CD8; later expanders favoured CD4+. CD4+ contracting clones were mainly CM and EM; CD8+ ones, EMRA.

The CDR3 is 16 amino acids. Germline assignment: CDR1 LGHNA and CDR2 YSLEER. The J segment lost 6 bases and the V segment lost 0 bases, leaving 8 bases of the junction unmatched. MiXCR was run by TCRdb on the 5' RACE reads, yielding one entry per CDR3 protein. The top ten hold over 9% of the sample, which has about half a million distinct CDR3 sequences, over 15% seen once. This clonotype has a handful of counts. The antigen is undetermined. V gene TRBV4-3 combines with J gene TRBJ2-1, with 7 bases aligning to TRBD2. Sequences were obtained from PBMCs or a T cell subset sorted from them (not recorded which). This sequence was found in an adult woman who had mild COVID-19 (a few samples of this study predate the infection). Cell type and time point are not known. The CDR3 DNA reads TGCGCCAGCAGCCAAGACTCCGGGACTATCCTCAATGAGCAGTTCTTC. As protein: CASSQDSGTILNEQFF.